This is a list of T cell receptor beta chains from one sample in a study of cytomegalovirus exposure and HLA in healthy donors. Some clones are missing from TCRdb's copy, which holds only in-frame ones; the method was immunoSEQ multiplex PCR. The sample carries nearly 110,000 clones, over 60% recorded once. The sample comprised PBMCs. These receptors were obtained from a woman between 45 and 65 years old in good health and CMV-seropositive. The CDR3 runs from the conserved cysteine through the conserved F or W. The D gene is left open where the match is weak. Clone size, where shown, is once, few, many, or a class for clones that have expanded.

>TRBJ2-3|TRBD1|once|TRBV7-6
CASSLDRGDTQYF
TGTGCCAGCAGCTTAGACAGGGGAGATACGCAGTATTTT
>TRBJ2-7|TRBD1|once|TRBV29-1
CSVESGGTGTYEQYF
TGCAGCGTTGAAAGTGGGGGGACAGGTACCTACGAGCAGTACTTC
>TRBJ1-3|TRBD1|NA|TRBV4-2
CASSQVTQGAHWKSGNTIYF
TGTGCCAGCAGCCAAGTCACACAGGGGGCGCATTGGAAGTCTGGAAACACCATATATTTT
>TRBJ1-5|NA|NA|TRBV28
CASSLTGSPASQPQHF
TGTGCCAGCAGTTTAACAGGGTCCCCCGCCAGTCAGCCCCAGCATTTT
>TRBJ2-3|TRBD2|NA|TRBV12-5
CASGDSLGSGGYHDTDTQYF
TGTGCTAGTGGTGACTCGCTCGGGAGCGGGGGGTACCACGACACAGATACGCAGTATTTT
>TRBJ2-1|NA|NA|TRBV7-2
CASSLAGRGFSYNEQFF
TGTGCCAGCAGCTTAGCGGGGCGGGGCTTCTCCTACAATGAGCAGTTCTTC
>TRBJ2-5|TRBD2|NA|TRBV5-4
CASSLGRGWAGETQYF
TGTGCCAGCAGCTTAGGGCGGGGGTGGGCTGGGGAGACCCAGTACTTC
>TRBJ1-5|TRBD1|few|TRBV5-1
CASSPTGNNQPQHF
TGCGCCAGCAGCCCGACAGGGAACAATCAGCCCCAGCATTTT
>TRBJ2-1|TRBD2|NA|TRBV6-6
CASTGLAGGWQFF
TGTGCCAGCACCGGACTAGCGGGGGGGTGGCAGTTCTTC
>TRBJ1-2|TRBD1|NA|TRBV7-8
CASSKQTGNYGYTF
TGTGCCAGCAGCAAGCAGACAGGGAACTATGGCTACACCTTC
>TRBJ1-1|NA|few|TRBV7-2
CASSVLGANTEAFF
TGTGCCAGCAGCGTCCTAGGTGCCAACACTGAAGCTTTCTTT
>TRBJ2-7|NA|NA|TRBV11-2
CASRPGHLYEQYF
TGTGCCAGCAGGCCGGGACATCTTTACGAGCAGTACTTC
>TRBJ2-7|NA|NA|TRBV11-2
CASSLDIRRLTYEQYF
TGTGCCAGCAGCTTAGATATCAGACGACTAACCTACGAGCAGTACTTC
>TRBJ1-5|NA|NA|TRBV14
CASSQDEAQPQHF
TGTGCCAGCAGCCAAGATGAAGCTCAGCCCCAGCATTTT
>TRBJ1-6|NA|NA|TRBV27
CASTEMDSYNSPLHF
TGTGCCAGCACCGAAATGGACAGCTATAATTCACCCCTCCACTTT
>TRBJ2-4|NA|NA|TRBV15
CATSRDSASSGQVSKNIQYF
TGTGCCACCAGCAGAGATTCGGCTAGCTCGGGCCAGGTCAGCAAAAACATTCAGTACTTC
>TRBJ1-2|NA|few|TRBV19
CASTPRGYGYTF
TGTGCCAGTACCCCGCGGGGTTATGGCTACACCTTC
>TRBJ2-1|NA|NA|TRBV5-1
CASSLGDSYNEQFF
TGCGCCAGCAGCTTGGGAGATTCCTACAATGAGCAGTTCTTC
>TRBJ2-1|NA|NA|TRBV5-6
CASSSLGGFREQFF
TGTGCCAGCAGCTCTTTGGGCGGGTTTAGGGAGCAGTTCTTC
>TRBJ1-2|NA|NA|TRBV28
CASSPPGSYGYTF
TGTGCCAGCAGCCCCCCTGGCTCCTATGGCTACACCTTC
>TRBJ1-2|TRBD1|NA|TRBV5-4
CASSLAGTANYGYTF
TGTGCCAGCAGCTTGGCCGGGACAGCTAACTATGGCTACACCTTC
>TRBJ1-2|TRBD1|NA|TRBV11-2
CASSPTGGFNYGYTF
TGTGCCAGCAGCCCGACAGGGGGCTTTAACTATGGCTACACCTTC
>TRBJ2-1|TRBD2|NA|TRBV6-1
CASSGASGFWGIDEQFF
TGTGCCAGCAGTGGGGCTAGCGGCTTCTGGGGGATCGATGAGCAGTTCTTC
>TRBJ1-5|NA|NA|TRBV10-3
CAISEDRNSNQPQHF
TGTGCCATCAGTGAAGACAGGAATAGCAATCAGCCCCAGCATTTT
>TRBJ2-3|TRBD1|NA|TRBV28
CASSVPQGTTDTQYF
TGTGCCAGCAGTGTACCACAGGGGACCACAGATACGCAGTATTTT
>TRBJ1-1|NA|NA|TRBV10-3
CAISESPETLEAGAFF
TGTGCCATCAGTGAGTCACCCGAAACACTCGAGGCGGGAGCTTTCTTT
>TRBJ1-4|NA|few|TRBV5-6
CASSLVSGSYEKLFF
TGTGCCAGCAGCCTGGTGTCAGGGTCTTATGAAAAACTGTTTTTT
>TRBJ2-6|NA|once|TRBV7-9
CASSPISGANVLTF
TGTGCCAGCAGCCCTATCTCTGGGGCCAACGTCCTGACTTTC
>TRBJ2-1|NA|few|TRBV4-1
CASSPGTLISYNEQFF
TGCGCCAGCAGCCCCGGGACTCTGATCTCCTACAATGAGCAGTTCTTC
>TRBJ2-2|TRBD1|NA|TRBV28
CASRSAGGGTGELFF
TGTGCCAGCAGATCCGCAGGGGGTGGGACCGGGGAGCTGTTTTTT
>TRBJ2-7|NA|NA|TRBV7-9
CASSLAQEQYF
TGTGCCAGCAGCTTAGCCCAGGAGCAGTACTTC
>TRBJ1-1|NA|NA|TRBV18
CACTGPMNTEAFF
TGTGCCTGTACAGGGCCCATGAACACTGAAGCTTTCTTT
>TRBJ2-1|TRBD1|NA|TRBV5-1
CASSPGQSYNEQFF
TGCGCCAGCAGCCCGGGACAGAGTTACAATGAGCAGTTCTTC
>TRBJ2-7|NA|few|TRBV6-5
CASSYSGSYSYEQYF
TGTGCCAGCAGTTACTCTGGGAGTTACTCCTACGAGCAGTACTTC
>TRBJ2-7|TRBD1|NA|TRBV5-6
CASSFAQGGPKQYF
TGTGCCAGCAGCTTCGCACAGGGGGGTCCGAAGCAGTACTTC
>TRBJ1-1|TRBD1|NA|TRBV7-3
CASSPTGDNTEAFF
TGTGCCAGCAGCCCTACAGGGGACAACACTGAAGCTTTCTTT
>TRBJ1-6|NA|NA|TRBV4-3
CASSQQGQSPNSPLHF
TGCGCCAGCAGCCAGCAGGGGCAGAGTCCTAATTCACCCCTCCACTTT
>TRBJ1-4|NA|NA|TRBV29-1
CSVWGRDEKLFF
TGCAGCGTGTGGGGGCGCGATGAAAAACTGTTTTTT
>TRBJ2-2|NA|NA|TRBV6-5
CASSYLGSTGELFF
TGTGCCAGCAGTTACCTCGGGTCCACGGGGGAGCTGTTTTTT
>TRBJ1-4|NA|NA|TRBV6-6
CASSSNRVPNEKLFF
TGTGCCAGCAGTTCGAACAGGGTTCCTAATGAAAAACTGTTTTTT
>TRBJ1-6|NA|NA|TRBV10-3
CAISESQGSNSPLHF
TGTGCCATCAGTGAGTCCCAGGGGTCTAATTCACCCCTCCACTTT
>TRBJ2-7|NA|NA|TRBV2
CASSELSGYYEQYF
TGTGCCAGCAGTGAACTTTCAGGGTACTACGAGCAGTACTTC
>TRBJ2-7|TRBD2|NA|TRBV27
CASSFRTSGEPYEQYF
TGTGCCAGCAGTTTTAGAACTAGCGGGGAACCCTACGAGCAGTACTTC
>TRBJ2-7|NA|NA|TRBV4-3
CASSQDKTAYEQYF
TGCGCCAGCAGCCAAGATAAGACAGCCTACGAGCAGTACTTC
>TRBJ2-1|TRBD2|NA|TRBV5-1
CASTQGGTTYNEQFF
TGCGCCAGCACCCAAGGAGGGACTACCTACAATGAGCAGTTCTTC
>TRBJ2-1|NA|once|TRBV25-1
CASSGPSWAEQFF
TGTGCCAGCAGTGGTCCTTCCTGGGCTGAGCAGTTCTTC
>TRBJ1-1|NA|NA|TRBV29-1
CSARRTNTEAFF
TGCAGCGCCCGGAGGACGAACACTGAAGCTTTCTTT
>TRBJ2-2|NA|NA|TRBV7-7
CASSLAGRTGELFF
TGTGCCAGCAGCTTGGCGGGGAGAACCGGGGAGCTGTTTTTT
>TRBJ1-1|TRBD1|NA|TRBV5-1
CASSLGGTGRTEAFF
TGCGCCAGCAGCTTGGGCGGGACAGGGCGGACTGAAGCTTTCTTT
>TRBJ2-6|TRBD1|NA|TRBV6-1
CASSWTGVGANVLTF
TGTGCCAGCAGTTGGACAGGGGTAGGGGCCAACGTCCTGACTTTC
>TRBJ1-1|TRBD1|NA|TRBV7-3
CSSSLRGLDTEAFF
TGTTCCAGCAGCTTAAGGGGGCTGGACACTGAAGCTTTCTTT
>TRBJ2-1|TRBD1|NA|TRBV18
CASSYTGGTEQFF
TGTGCCAGCTCCTATACAGGGGGCACTGAGCAGTTCTTC
>TRBJ2-7|TRBD1|NA|TRBV5-1
CASSLEPGQGSYEQYF
TGCGCCAGCAGCTTGGAACCGGGACAGGGTTCCTACGAGCAGTACTTC
>TRBJ1-2|NA|NA|TRBV5-1
CASSLGGSVNYGYTF
TGCGCCAGCAGCTTGGGAGGGTCAGTCAACTATGGCTACACCTTC
>TRBJ2-2|NA|NA|TRBV7-3
CASRTGNTGELFF
TGTGCCAGCAGGACAGGGAACACCGGGGAGCTGTTTTTT
>TRBJ2-2|NA|NA|TRBV4-1
CATRQNTGELFF
TGCGCCACGCGACAGAACACCGGGGAGCTGTTTTTT
>TRBJ2-1|TRBD2|once|TRBV9
CASSADLSGGPYNEQFF
TGTGCCAGCAGCGCCGATCTTAGCGGGGGTCCGTACAATGAGCAGTTCTTC
>TRBJ2-3|TRBD2|NA|TRBV6-1
CASSATSGGSTDTQYF
TGTGCCAGCAGTGCGACTAGCGGGGGGAGCACAGATACGCAGTATTTT
>TRBJ1-2|NA|NA|TRBV6-5
CASSYSIEEPYGYTF
TGTGCCAGCAGTTACTCGATTGAGGAGCCCTATGGCTACACCTTC